The rows below give T cell receptor beta chains drawn from one sample of a study of shared clonotypes between healthy human individuals. The protocol was immunoSEQ multiplex PCR, while the TCRdb copy is restricted to in-frame clones and leaves out a portion. Of around 500,000 clones in the sample, around 73% were seen once. The sample taken for sequencing was PBMCs. These receptors originate from a middle-aged woman in good health. Some clones in this sample may be carry-over from other donors' samples. Each CDR3 is given with its conserved first and last residue. The order of the fields is clone size, D gene, J gene, CDR3 length, V gene, CDR3 DNA, CDR3 protein. D genes are given only for firm matches. Clone size is shown for a subset of rows, as once, few, many or a class of expanded clone.

abundance: NA
d_gene: NA
j_gene: TRBJ1-1
len: 14
v_gene: TRBV28
CDR3nt: TGTGCCAGCAGTTCCCCACCGGAGAACACTGAAGCTTTCTTT
CDR3aa: CASSSPPENTEAFF

abundance: NA
d_gene: NA
j_gene: TRBJ1-1
len: 13
v_gene: TRBV6-6
CDR3nt: TGTGCCAGCAGTTACAATAGGAACACTGAAGCTTTCTTT
CDR3aa: CASSYNRNTEAFF

abundance: NA
d_gene: NA
j_gene: TRBJ1-2
len: 14
v_gene: TRBV15
CDR3nt: TGTGCCACCAGCAGAGATGGGACGGATTATGGCTACACCTTC
CDR3aa: CATSRDGTDYGYTF

abundance: NA
d_gene: TRBD2
j_gene: TRBJ2-7
len: 15
v_gene: TRBV5-8
CDR3nt: TGTGCCAGCAGCTTTCGAGCGGGAGAAGGCTACGAGCAGTACTTC
CDR3aa: CASSFRAGEGYEQYF

abundance: NA
d_gene: NA
j_gene: TRBJ2-7
len: 14
v_gene: TRBV7-6
CDR3nt: TGTGCCAGCAGCCCTGCACGGGGGCGGAATGAGCAGTACTTC
CDR3aa: CASSPARGRNEQYF

abundance: NA
d_gene: TRBD1
j_gene: TRBJ2-5
len: 15
v_gene: TRBV18
CDR3nt: TGTGCCAGCTCAAAGACAGGGGGAGGACAAGAGACCCAGTACTTC
CDR3aa: CASSKTGGGQETQYF

abundance: NA
d_gene: TRBD2
j_gene: TRBJ2-1
len: 15
v_gene: TRBV15
CDR3nt: TGTGCCACCAGCAGACCGGGACTAGAGGGCAATGAGCAGTTCTTC
CDR3aa: CATSRPGLEGNEQFF

abundance: NA
d_gene: TRBD2
j_gene: TRBJ2-1
len: 15
v_gene: TRBV6-5
CDR3nt: TGTGCCAGCAGGAGATCGGGAGGGCCCTACAATGAGCAGTTCTTC
CDR3aa: CASRRSGGPYNEQFF

abundance: NA
d_gene: TRBD1
j_gene: TRBJ1-4
len: 16
v_gene: TRBV27
CDR3nt: TGTGCCAGCAGTACTACCCTGACAGGGGGCTTTGAAAAACTGTTTTTT
CDR3aa: CASSTTLTGGFEKLFF

abundance: NA
d_gene: NA
j_gene: TRBJ1-2
len: 14
v_gene: TRBV5-8
CDR3nt: TGTGCCAGCAACAGGGAGGGAGAGAACTATGGCTACACCTTC
CDR3aa: CASNREGENYGYTF

abundance: NA
d_gene: TRBD2
j_gene: TRBJ2-4
len: 16
v_gene: TRBV4-1
CDR3nt: TGCGCCAGCAGCCAACCCGGGGCGGGAGTCCAAAACATTCAGTACTTC
CDR3aa: CASSQPGAGVQNIQYF

abundance: many
d_gene: NA
j_gene: TRBJ1-1
len: 12
v_gene: TRBV18
CDR3nt: TGTGCCAGCTCTCACGGGGACACTGAAGCTTTCTTT
CDR3aa: CASSHGDTEAFF

abundance: NA
d_gene: TRBD2
j_gene: TRBJ2-7
len: 16
v_gene: TRBV10-1
CDR3nt: TGCGCCAGCAGTGAGTCCCGGACTAGCGGGAGTCACGAGCAGTACTTC
CDR3aa: CASSESRTSGSHEQYF

abundance: many
d_gene: NA
j_gene: TRBJ1-3
len: 14
v_gene: TRBV19
CDR3nt: TGTGCCAGTAGTATGCAAGGCCTCGGAAACACCATATATTTT
CDR3aa: CASSMQGLGNTIYF

abundance: NA
d_gene: NA
j_gene: TRBJ1-2
len: 12
v_gene: TRBV5-5
CDR3nt: TGTGCCAGCACCGACGCGAACTATGGCTACACCTTC
CDR3aa: CASTDANYGYTF

abundance: NA
d_gene: NA
j_gene: TRBJ1-5
len: 16
v_gene: TRBV28
CDR3nt: TGTGCCAGCAGCACTGACAGGAGCTCGAGCAATCAGCCCCAGCATTTT
CDR3aa: CASSTDRSSSNQPQHF

abundance: NA
d_gene: TRBD1
j_gene: TRBJ2-3
len: 14
v_gene: TRBV6-1
CDR3nt: TGTGCCAGCAGTTTCACAGGGGGCACAGATACGCAGTATTTT
CDR3aa: CASSFTGGTDTQYF

abundance: NA
d_gene: NA
j_gene: TRBJ2-2
len: 15
v_gene: TRBV27
CDR3nt: TGTGCCAGCAGTTTTTACGGCGCGAACACCGGGGAGCTGTTTTTT
CDR3aa: CASSFYGANTGELFF

abundance: NA
d_gene: TRBD1
j_gene: TRBJ2-1
len: 14
v_gene: TRBV7-9
CDR3nt: TGTGCCAGCAGCTTAGGGACAGGGAAGAATGAGCAGTTCTTC
CDR3aa: CASSLGTGKNEQFF

abundance: few
d_gene: TRBD1
j_gene: TRBJ1-1
len: 15
v_gene: TRBV7-6
CDR3nt: TGTGCCAGCAGCTCTGGGACAGTACCGAACACTGAAGCTTTCTTT
CDR3aa: CASSSGTVPNTEAFF

abundance: NA
d_gene: TRBD2
j_gene: TRBJ2-3
len: 15
v_gene: TRBV30
CDR3nt: TGTGCCTGGAAGGGTGGAGCGGGAGCCGGAGATACGCAGTATTTT
CDR3aa: CAWKGGAGAGDTQYF

abundance: NA
d_gene: TRBD1
j_gene: TRBJ1-2
len: 16
v_gene: TRBV5-6
CDR3nt: TGTGCCAGCAGCTTGGGGACAGGGGGCTCTCACTATGGCTACACCTTC
CDR3aa: CASSLGTGGSHYGYTF

abundance: NA
d_gene: TRBD2
j_gene: TRBJ2-1
len: 16
v_gene: TRBV11-3
CDR3nt: TGTGCCAGCAGCCCCCGACTAGCGGGAGGGCCCGATGAGCAGTTCTTC
CDR3aa: CASSPRLAGGPDEQFF

abundance: NA
d_gene: TRBD1
j_gene: TRBJ2-1
len: 15
v_gene: TRBV29-1
CDR3nt: TGCAGCGTTGAAGATACAGGGGATACACTTTCCGAGCAGTTCTTC
CDR3aa: CSVEDTGDTLSEQFF

abundance: NA
d_gene: TRBD1
j_gene: TRBJ2-1
len: 17
v_gene: TRBV11-3
CDR3nt: TGTGCCAGCAGCAGGGGACAGGGATCGGACCTCACGGATGAGCAGTTCTTC
CDR3aa: CASSRGQGSDLTDEQFF

abundance: NA
d_gene: TRBD1
j_gene: TRBJ1-1
len: 14
v_gene: TRBV5-4
CDR3nt: TGTGCCAGCAATACAGGGGGCGGGAACACTGAAGCTTTCTTT
CDR3aa: CASNTGGGNTEAFF

abundance: NA
d_gene: NA
j_gene: TRBJ2-3
len: 13
v_gene: TRBV28
CDR3nt: TGTGCCAGCACAGTTTTTTCGACAGATACGCAGTATTTT
CDR3aa: CASTVFSTDTQYF

abundance: NA
d_gene: NA
j_gene: TRBJ2-5
len: 15
v_gene: TRBV7-2
CDR3nt: TGTGCCAGCAGCCCCCCCCGGACAGTAAGAGAGACCCAGTACTTC
CDR3aa: CASSPPRTVRETQYF

abundance: NA
d_gene: TRBD1
j_gene: TRBJ1-1
len: 14
v_gene: TRBV6-6
CDR3nt: TGTGCCAGCGGCCGGGGGACAGGGGGCACTGAAGCTTTCTTT
CDR3aa: CASGRGTGGTEAFF